The sequence of this T cell receptor (beta chain) was determined in a study of tumor-infiltrating lymphocytes in primary liver carcinoma. Looking at the study overall: Tumors, staged T1-T3 N0M0, spanned about 4 to 10 cm. About 3.65 to 7.5 million productive TCRbeta reads were obtained from the samples, with similar numbers across tissue types. Study observations and caveats: Each sample was bulk and unsorted; consequently, CD4+ and CD8+ repertoires were not compared. Relative to blood, tumors carried a significantly larger fraction of the repertoire in their top 250 clones (p = 0.039).

The input was 500 ng total RNA; TCR beta cDNA was made from it with a constant-region primer. ARM-PCR, slightly modified, supplied the TCR beta libraries through three nested multiplex PCR rounds. PCR rounds one and two used TRBV1-TRBV30 forward primers with a C-beta reverse primer for around 11 cycles each. TCRdb re-derived calls from the multiplex PCR reads in MiXCR, one entry per CDR3 protein. This table holds hundreds of thousands of distinct CDR3 sequences, around three fifths found once. The source of the blood RNA was unsorted whole blood, and germline DNA was extracted as well. A note on this clonotype: Its antigen is not identified. Without the conserved terminal phenylalanine or tryptophan, this CDR3 likely stems from a read error.

The CDR3 has 14 residues. Trimming pared 4 bases from V and 8 bases from J, leaving 14 bases between. Germline V gene lookup returns CDR1 SGHVS and CDR2 FQNEAQ. The chain is built from TRBV7-8 and TRBJ1-4; D is undetermined. Sequenced material: peripheral blood. This clonotype was obtained from a woman aged 25 to 39 with primary liver carcinoma and hepatitis B virus infection. CDR3 DNA: TGTGCCAGCAGCTGGCAGGCTGGAGGGGAAAAACTGTTTTTG. This codes for CASSWQAGGEKLFL.